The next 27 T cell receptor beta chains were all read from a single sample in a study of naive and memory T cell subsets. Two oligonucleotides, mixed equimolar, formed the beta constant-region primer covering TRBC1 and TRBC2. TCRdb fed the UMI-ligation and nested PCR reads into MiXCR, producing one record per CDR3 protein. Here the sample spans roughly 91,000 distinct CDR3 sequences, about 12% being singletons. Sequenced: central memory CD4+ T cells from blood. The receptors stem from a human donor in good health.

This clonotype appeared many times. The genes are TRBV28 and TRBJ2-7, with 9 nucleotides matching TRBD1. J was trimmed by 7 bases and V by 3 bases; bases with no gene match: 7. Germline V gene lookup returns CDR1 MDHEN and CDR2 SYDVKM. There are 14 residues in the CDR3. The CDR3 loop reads CASSLVQGAMEQYF. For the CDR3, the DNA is TGTGCCAGCAGTTTGGTACAGGGGGCGATGGAGCAGTACTTC.

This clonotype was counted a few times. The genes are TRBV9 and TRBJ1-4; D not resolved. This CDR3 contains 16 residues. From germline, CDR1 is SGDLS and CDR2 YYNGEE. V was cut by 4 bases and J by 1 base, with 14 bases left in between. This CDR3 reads CASSLEDYRTNEKLFF. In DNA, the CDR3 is TGTGCCAGCAGCCTAGAGGATTACCGAACTAATGAAAAACTGTTTTTT.

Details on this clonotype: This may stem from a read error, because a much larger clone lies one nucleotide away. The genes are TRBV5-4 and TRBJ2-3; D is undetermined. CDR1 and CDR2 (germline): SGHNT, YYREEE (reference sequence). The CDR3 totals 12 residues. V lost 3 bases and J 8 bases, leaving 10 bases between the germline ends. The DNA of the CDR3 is TGTGCCAGCAGCTGGGTCCCCGGTACGCAGTATTTT. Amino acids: CASSWVPGTQYF.

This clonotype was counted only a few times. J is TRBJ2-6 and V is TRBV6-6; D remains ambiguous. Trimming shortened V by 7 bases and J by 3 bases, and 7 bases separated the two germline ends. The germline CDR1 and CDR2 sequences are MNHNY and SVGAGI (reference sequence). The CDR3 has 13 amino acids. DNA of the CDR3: TGTGCCAGCACAGTGGGTGGGGCCAACGTCCTGACTTTC. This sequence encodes CASTVGGANVLTF.

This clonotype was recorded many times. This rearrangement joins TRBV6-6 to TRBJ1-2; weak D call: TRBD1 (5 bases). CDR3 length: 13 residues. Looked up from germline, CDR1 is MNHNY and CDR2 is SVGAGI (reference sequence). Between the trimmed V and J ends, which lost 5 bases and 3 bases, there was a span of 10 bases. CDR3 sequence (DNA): TGTGCCAGCAGTAAGCAGGGTGACTATGGCTACACCTTC. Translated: CASSKQGDYGYTF.

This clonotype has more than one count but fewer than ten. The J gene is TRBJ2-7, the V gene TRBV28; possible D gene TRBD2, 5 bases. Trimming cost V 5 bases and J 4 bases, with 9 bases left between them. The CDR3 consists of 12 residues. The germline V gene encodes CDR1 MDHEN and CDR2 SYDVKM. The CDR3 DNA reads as TGTGCCAGCAGTCCCCCGGGGTACGAGCAGTACTTC. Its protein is CASSPPGYEQYF.

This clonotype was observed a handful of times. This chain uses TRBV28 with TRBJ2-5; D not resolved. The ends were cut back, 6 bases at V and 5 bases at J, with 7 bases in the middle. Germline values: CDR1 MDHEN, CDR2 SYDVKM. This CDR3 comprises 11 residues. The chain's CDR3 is CASRWSETQYF. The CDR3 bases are TGTGCCAGCAGGTGGTCGGAGACCCAGTACTTC.

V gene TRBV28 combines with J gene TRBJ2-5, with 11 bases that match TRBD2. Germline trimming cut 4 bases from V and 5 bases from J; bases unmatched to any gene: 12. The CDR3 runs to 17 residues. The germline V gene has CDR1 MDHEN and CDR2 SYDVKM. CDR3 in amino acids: CASSSTGTSGGRETQYF. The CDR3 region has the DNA TGTGCCAGCAGTTCTACCGGGACTAGCGGCGGTAGGGAGACCCAGTACTTC.

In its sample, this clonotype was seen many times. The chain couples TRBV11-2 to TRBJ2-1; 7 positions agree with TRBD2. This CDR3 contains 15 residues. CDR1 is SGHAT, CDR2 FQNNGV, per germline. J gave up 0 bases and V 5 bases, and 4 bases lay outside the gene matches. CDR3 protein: CASSPREDSYNEQFF. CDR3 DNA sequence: TGTGCCAGCAGCCCCCGGGAGGACTCCTACAATGAGCAGTTCTTC. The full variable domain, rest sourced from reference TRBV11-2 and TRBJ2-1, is EAGVAQSPRYKIIEKRQSVAFWCNPISGHATLYWYQQILGQGPKLLIQFQNNGVVDDSQLPKDRFSAERLKGVDSTLKIQPAKLEDSAVYLCASSPREDSYNEQFFGPGTRLTVL.

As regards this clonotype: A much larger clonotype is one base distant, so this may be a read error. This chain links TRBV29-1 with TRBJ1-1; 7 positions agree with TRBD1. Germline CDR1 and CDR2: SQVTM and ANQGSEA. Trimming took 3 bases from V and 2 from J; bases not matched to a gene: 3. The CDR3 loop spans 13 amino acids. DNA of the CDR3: TGCAGCGTTGATCACAGGGGTAACACTGAAGCTTTCTTT. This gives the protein CSVDHRGNTEAFF.

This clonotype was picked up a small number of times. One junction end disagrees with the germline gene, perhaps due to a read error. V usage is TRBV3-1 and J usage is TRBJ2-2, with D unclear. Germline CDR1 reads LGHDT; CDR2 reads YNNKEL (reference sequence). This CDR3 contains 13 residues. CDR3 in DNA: TGTGCGAGCAGAGCCCCGATGACCGGGGAGCTGTTTTTT. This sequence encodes CASRAPMTGELFF.

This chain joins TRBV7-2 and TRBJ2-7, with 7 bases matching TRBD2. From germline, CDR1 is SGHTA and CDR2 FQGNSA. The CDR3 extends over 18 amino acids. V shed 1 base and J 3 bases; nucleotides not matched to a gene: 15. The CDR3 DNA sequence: TGTGCCAGCAGCTTAGTTTCGGGCGGGAGTGGGACTTTCTACGAGCAGTACTTC. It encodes CASSLVSGGSGTFYEQYF.

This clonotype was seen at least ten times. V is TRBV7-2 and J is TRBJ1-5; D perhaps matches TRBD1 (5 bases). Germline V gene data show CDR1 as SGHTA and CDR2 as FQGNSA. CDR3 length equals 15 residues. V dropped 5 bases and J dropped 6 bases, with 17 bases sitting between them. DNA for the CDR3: TGTGCCAGCAGCCCCCGTGGGGGGGGATCTCAGCCCCAGCATTTT. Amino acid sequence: CASSPRGGGSQPQHF.

The CDR3 DNA reads TGCAGTGCTAGAGATGGGACTAGCGGGAGGGCCAACACCGGGGAGCTGTTTTTT. Protein: CSARDGTSGRANTGELFF. This chain connects TRBV20-1 to TRBJ2-2, with 16 bases that match TRBD2. CDR1 and CDR2 from the germline V gene are DFQATT and SNEGSKA (reference sequence). With 0 bases clipped from V and 2 bases from J, the junction kept 3 bases outside the gene matches. The CDR3 runs 18 residues.

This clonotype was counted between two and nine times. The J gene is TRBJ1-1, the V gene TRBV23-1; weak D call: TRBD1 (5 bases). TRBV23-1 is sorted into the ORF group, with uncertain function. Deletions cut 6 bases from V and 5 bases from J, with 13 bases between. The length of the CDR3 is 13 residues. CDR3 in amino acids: CASRLQGPTEAFF. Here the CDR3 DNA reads TGCGCCAGCAGACTCCAGGGTCCGACTGAAGCTTTCTTT.

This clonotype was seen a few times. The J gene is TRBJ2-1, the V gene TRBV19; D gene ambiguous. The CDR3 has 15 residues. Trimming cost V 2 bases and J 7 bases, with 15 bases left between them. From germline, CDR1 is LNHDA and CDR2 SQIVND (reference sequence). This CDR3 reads CASSIPQVVANEQFF. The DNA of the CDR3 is TGTGCCAGTAGTATACCCCAGGTCGTGGCTAATGAGCAGTTCTTC. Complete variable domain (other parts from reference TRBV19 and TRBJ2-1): DGGITQSPKYLFRKEGQNVTLSCEQNLNHDAMYWYRQDPGQGLRLIYYSQIVNDFQKGDIAEGYSVSREKKESFPLTVTSAQKNPTAFYLCASSIPQVVANEQFFGPGTRLTVL.

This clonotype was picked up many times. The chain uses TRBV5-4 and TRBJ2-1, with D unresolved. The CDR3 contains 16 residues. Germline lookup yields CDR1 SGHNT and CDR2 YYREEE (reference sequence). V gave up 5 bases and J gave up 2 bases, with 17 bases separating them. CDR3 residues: CASRPGPMRPYNEQFF. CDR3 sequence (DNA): TGTGCCAGCAGACCAGGCCCGATGCGTCCCTACAATGAGCAGTTCTTC.

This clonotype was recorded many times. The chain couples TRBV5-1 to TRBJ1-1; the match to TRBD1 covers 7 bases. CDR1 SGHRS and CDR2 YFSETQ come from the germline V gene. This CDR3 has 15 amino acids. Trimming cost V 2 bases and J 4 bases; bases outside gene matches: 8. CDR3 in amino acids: CASSFGGQGVTEAFF. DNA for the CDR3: TGCGCCAGCAGCTTTGGGGGGCAGGGGGTCACTGAAGCTTTCTTT.

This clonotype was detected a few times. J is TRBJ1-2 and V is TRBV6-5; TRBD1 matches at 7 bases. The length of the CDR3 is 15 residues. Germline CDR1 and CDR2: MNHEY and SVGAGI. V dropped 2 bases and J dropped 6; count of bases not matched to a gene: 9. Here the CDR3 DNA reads TGTGCCAGCAGTTACGGGGGGAAGACAGGGAATGGCTACACCTTC. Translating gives CASSYGGKTGNGYTF.

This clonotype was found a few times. The CDR3 protein is CASSEAPRTDTQYF. The CDR3 DNA reads TGTGCCAGCAGTGAAGCGCCTAGAACAGATACGCAGTATTTT. The chain is built from TRBV2 and TRBJ2-3; D is unclear. The CDR3 is 14 residues long. CDR1 is SNHLY, CDR2 FYNNEI, per germline. V gave up 0 bases and J gave up 3 bases, with 7 bases separating them.

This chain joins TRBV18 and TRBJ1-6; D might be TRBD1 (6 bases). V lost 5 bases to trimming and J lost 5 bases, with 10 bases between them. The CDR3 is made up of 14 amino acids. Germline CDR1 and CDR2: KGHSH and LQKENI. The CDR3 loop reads CASSSRTDNSPLHF. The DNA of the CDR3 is TGTGCCAGCTCATCAAGGACAGATAATTCACCCCTCCACTTT.

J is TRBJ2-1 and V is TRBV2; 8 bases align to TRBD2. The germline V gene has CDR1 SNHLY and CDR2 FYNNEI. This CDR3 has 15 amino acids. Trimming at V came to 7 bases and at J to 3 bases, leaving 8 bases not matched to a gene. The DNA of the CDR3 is TGTGCCAGCAACTCGGCGGGAGGACTCTACAATGAGCAGTTCTTC. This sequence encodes CASNSAGGLYNEQFF.

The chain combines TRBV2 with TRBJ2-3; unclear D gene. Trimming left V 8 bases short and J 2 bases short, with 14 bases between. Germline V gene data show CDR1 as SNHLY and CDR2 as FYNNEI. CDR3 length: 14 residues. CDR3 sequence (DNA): TGTGCCAGCTCGGAGAGACGGACCACAGATACGCAGTATTTT. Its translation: CASSERRTTDTQYF.

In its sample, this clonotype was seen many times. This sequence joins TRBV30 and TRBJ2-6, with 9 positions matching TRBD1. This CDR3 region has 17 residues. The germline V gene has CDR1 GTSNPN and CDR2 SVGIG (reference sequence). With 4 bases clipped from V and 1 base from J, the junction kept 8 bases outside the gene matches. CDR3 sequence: CAWTRLGQGSGANVLTF. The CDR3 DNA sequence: TGTGCCTGGACCCGACTGGGACAGGGATCTGGGGCCAACGTCCTGACTTTC.

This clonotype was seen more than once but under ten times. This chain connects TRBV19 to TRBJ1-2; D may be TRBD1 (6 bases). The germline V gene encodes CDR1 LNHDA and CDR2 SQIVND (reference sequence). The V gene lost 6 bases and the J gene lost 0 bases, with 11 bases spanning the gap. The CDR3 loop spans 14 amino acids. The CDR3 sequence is CASRTGDTNYGYTF. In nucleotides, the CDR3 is TGTGCCAGTAGGACAGGAGACACTAACTATGGCTACACCTTC.

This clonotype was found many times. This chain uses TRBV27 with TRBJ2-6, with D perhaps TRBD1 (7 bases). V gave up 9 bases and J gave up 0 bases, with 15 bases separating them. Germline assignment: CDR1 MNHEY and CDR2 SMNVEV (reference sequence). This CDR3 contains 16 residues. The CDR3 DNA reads TGTGCCAGTTCAGGGGGGCCCAGCTCTGGGGCCAACGTCCTGACTTTC. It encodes CASSGGPSSGANVLTF.

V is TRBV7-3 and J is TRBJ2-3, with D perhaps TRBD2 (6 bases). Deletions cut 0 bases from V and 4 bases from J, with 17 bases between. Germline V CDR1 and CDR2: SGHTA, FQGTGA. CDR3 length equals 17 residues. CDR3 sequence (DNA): TGTGCCAGCAGCTTAACGGCGGAGGCAGGGAGGTCAGATACGCAGTATTTT. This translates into CASSLTAEAGRSDTQYF.